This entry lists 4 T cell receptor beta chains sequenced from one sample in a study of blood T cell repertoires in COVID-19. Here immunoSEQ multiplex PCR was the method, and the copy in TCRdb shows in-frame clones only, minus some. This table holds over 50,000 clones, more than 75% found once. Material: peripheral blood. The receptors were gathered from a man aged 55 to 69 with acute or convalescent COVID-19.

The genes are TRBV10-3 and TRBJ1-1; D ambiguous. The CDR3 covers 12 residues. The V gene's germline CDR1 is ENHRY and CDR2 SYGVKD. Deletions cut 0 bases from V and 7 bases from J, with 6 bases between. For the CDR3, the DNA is TGTGCCATCAGTGAGTCCGGTTATGAAGCTTTCTTT. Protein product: CAISESGYEAFF.

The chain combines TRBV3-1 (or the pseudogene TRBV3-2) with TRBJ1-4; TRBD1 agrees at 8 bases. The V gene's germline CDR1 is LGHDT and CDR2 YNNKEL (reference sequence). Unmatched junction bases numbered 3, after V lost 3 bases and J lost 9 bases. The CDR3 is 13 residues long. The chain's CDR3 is CASSHRGQKKLFF. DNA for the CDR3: TGTGCCAGCAGCCACAGGGGGCAGAAAAAACTGTTTTTT.

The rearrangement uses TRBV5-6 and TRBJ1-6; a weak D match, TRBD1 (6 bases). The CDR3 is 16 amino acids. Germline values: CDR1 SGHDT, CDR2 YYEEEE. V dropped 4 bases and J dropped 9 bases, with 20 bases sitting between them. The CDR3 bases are TGTGCCAGCAGCCCGGACGGGGGGCTCGTCGGTTCACCCCTCCACTTT. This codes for CASSPDGGLVGSPLHF.

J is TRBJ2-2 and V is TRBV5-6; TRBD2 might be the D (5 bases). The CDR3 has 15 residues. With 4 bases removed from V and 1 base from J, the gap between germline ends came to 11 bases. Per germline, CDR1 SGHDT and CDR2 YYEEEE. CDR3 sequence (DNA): TGTGCCAGCAGCATTACTAGACTGAACACCGGGGAGCTGTTTTTT. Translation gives CASSITRLNTGELFF.